This TCR beta chain was retrieved from a study of identical twins. Regarding the study as a whole: A partial confounding effect on zero-insertion analyses could come from invariant MAIT and iNKT cells. Weaker excess twin sharing was observed in beta out-of-frame sequences.

At least ten counts were recorded for this clonotype. Its antigen is unknown. An end of the junction differs from the germline gene, which may be a read error. It was template switching that added a universal primer site, and there were unique molecular identifiers on the cDNA. TCRdb reanalysed the 5' RACE reads using MiXCR and keeps one entry per CDR3 protein. The sample has roughly 290,000 distinct CDR3 sequences; 7.5% to 9.5% are singletons. The CDR3 loop spans 12 amino acids. These data are also associated with another study on yellow fever vaccine responses in identical twins.

This clonotype originated in a woman between 18 and 30 years old in good health. The chain has TRBV12-3 or TRBV12-4 and TRBJ2-3, with 13 nucleotides matching TRBD2. Material for sequencing was CD8+ T cells sorted from blood. In nucleotides, the CDR3 is TGTGCCAGCAGTTCCCCTGGACTAGCGGGAGAATTT. As protein: CASSSPGLAGEF.